A selection of T cell receptor beta chains follows, all from one sample in a study of blood T cell repertoires in COVID-19. The repertoire was sequenced with immunoSEQ multiplex PCR; TCRdb's copy has only in-frame clones and lacks some. The profile shows about 250,000 clones, about 82% of them singletons. The specimen was peripheral blood. These receptor sequences come from a man aged 45-65 years with COVID-19, enrolled during active disease. CDR3s include the opening cysteine and the closing phenylalanine or tryptophan. The D gene is left open where the match is weak. Clone size, where shown, is once, few, many, or a class for clones that have expanded.

TRBD1	.	TRBV2	TRBJ2-1	CASSLDRASYNEQFF	TGTGCCAGCAGTCTTGACAGGGCGTCCTACAATGAGCAGTTCTTC
.	.	TRBV6-2/TRBV6-3	TRBJ2-1	CASSPARGAYYNEQFF	TGTGCCAGCAGCCCTGCCAGGGGGGCCTACTACAATGAGCAGTTCTTC
TRBD2	.	TRBV11-2	TRBJ2-5	CASSWGSGGGETQYF	TGTGCCAGCAGCTGGGGTAGCGGGGGCGGAGAGACCCAGTACTTC
TRBD2	.	TRBV7-3	TRBJ2-1	CASSPTAIRRGGSNEQFF	TGTGCCAGCAGCCCAACCGCGATTCGGCGCGGGGGTAGCAATGAGCAGTTCTTC
TRBD1	.	TRBV11-2	TRBJ2-5	CASSLGQGETQYF	TGTGCCAGCAGCTTAGGACAGGGAGAGACCCAGTACTTC
TRBD1	.	TRBV18	TRBJ2-7	CASSPGTGIYEQYF	TGTGCCAGCTCCCCCGGGACAGGGATTTACGAGCAGTACTTC
.	few	TRBV6-6	TRBJ1-2	CASSYGAEKGFGGYTF	TGTGCCAGCAGTTACGGGGCAGAGAAGGGCTTTGGTGGCTACACCTTC
.	once	TRBV5-4	TRBJ2-2	CASSLAGGSNTGELFF	TGTGCCAGCAGCTTGGCCGGGGGATCGAACACCGGGGAGCTGTTTTTT
.	few	TRBV5-8	TRBJ1-1	CASSYGVTGREAFF	TGTGCCAGCAGCTATGGAGTTACAGGCCGGGAAGCTTTCTTT
.	.	TRBV28	TRBJ1-5	CASSVIQEPQHF	TGTGCCAGCAGTGTCATACAGGAGCCCCAGCATTTT
.	few	TRBV3-1/TRBV3-2	TRBJ1-5	CASSPTGFNQPQHF	TGTGCCAGCAGCCCTACAGGCTTCAATCAGCCCCAGCATTTT
.	.	TRBV18	TRBJ2-4	CASSPAARGVKNIQYF	TGTGCCAGCTCACCCGCAGCCAGGGGGGTCAAAAACATTCAGTACTTC
.	.	TRBV6-6	TRBJ1-1	CASSFLAENTEAFF	TGTGCCAGCAGTTTCTTAGCTGAGAACACTGAAGCTTTCTTT
.	once	TRBV10-3	TRBJ2-2	CAISDGGGPLTGELFF	TGTGCCATCAGTGATGGAGGGGGCCCTCTCACCGGGGAGCTGTTTTTT
TRBD1	.	TRBV6-5	TRBJ1-1	CASRQGLNTEAFF	TGTGCCAGCAGACAGGGGTTGAACACTGAAGCTTTCTTT
TRBD1	.	TRBV11-3	TRBJ2-3	CASSLQGNRGGTDTQYF	TGTGCCAGCAGCTTACAAGGGAACAGGGGAGGCACAGATACGCAGTATTTT
TRBD2	.	TRBV5-1	TRBJ2-7	CASSSSGGGPNYEQYF	TGCGCCAGCAGCTCCTCCGGCGGGGGGCCAAACTACGAGCAGTACTTC